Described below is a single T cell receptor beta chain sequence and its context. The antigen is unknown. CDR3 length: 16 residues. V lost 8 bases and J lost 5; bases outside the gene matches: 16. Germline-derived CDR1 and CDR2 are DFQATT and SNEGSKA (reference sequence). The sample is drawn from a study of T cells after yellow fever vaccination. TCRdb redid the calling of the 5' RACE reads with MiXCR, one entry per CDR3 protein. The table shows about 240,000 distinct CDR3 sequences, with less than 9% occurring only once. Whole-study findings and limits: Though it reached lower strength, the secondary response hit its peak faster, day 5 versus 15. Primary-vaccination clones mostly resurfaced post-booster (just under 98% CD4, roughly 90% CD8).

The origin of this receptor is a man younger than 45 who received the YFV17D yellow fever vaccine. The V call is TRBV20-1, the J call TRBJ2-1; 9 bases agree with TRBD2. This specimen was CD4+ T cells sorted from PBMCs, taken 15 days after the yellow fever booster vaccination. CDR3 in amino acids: CSPLALFAGGDNEQFF. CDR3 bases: TGCAGTCCGCTAGCCCTATTCGCGGGGGGGGACAATGAGCAGTTCTTC.